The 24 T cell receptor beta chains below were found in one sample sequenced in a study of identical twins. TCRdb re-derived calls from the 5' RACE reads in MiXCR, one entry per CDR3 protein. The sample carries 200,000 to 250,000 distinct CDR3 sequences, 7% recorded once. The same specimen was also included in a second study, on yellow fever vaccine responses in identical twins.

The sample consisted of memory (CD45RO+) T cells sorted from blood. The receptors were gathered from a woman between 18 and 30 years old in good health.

The CDR3 nucleotides read TGTGCCATCAAGACGGACAGCTCCTACAATGAGCAGTTCTTC. Amino acid sequence: CAIKTDSSYNEQFF. The genes are TRBV10-3 and TRBJ2-1; the D gene is possibly TRBD1 (6 bases). CDR3 size: 14 residues. The germline V and J ends were trimmed by 7 bases and 0 bases, with 10 bases remaining between them. From germline, CDR1 is ENHRY and CDR2 SYGVKD.

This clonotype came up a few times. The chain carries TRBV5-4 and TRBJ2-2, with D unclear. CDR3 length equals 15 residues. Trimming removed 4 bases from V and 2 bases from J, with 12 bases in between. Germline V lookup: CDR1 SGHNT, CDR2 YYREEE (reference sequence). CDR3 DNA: TGTGCCAGCAGCATAAACGGACCTAACACCGGGGAGCTGTTTTTT. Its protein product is CASSINGPNTGELFF.

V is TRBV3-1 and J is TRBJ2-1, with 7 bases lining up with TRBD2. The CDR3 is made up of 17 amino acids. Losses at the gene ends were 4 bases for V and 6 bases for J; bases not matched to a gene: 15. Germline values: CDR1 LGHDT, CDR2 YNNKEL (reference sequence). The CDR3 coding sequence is TGTGCCAGCAGCCCTTTAATGGGGGGAGCGGGGCCCAATGAGCAGTTCTTC. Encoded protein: CASSPLMGGAGPNEQFF.

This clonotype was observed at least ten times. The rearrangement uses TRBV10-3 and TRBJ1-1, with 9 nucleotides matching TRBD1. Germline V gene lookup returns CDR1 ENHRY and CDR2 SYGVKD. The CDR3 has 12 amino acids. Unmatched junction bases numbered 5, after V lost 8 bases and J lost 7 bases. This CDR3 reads CAIRGTGSEAFF. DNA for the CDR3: TGTGCCATCCGCGGGACAGGGAGTGAAGCTTTCTTT.

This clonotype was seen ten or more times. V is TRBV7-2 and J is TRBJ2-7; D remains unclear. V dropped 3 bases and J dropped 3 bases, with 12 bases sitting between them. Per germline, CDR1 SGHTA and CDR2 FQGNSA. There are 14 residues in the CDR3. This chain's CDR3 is CASSFGPPIYEQYF. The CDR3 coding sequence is TGTGCCAGCAGCTTCGGCCCACCAATCTACGAGCAGTACTTC. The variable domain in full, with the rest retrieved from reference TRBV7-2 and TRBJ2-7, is GAGVSQSPSNKVTEKGKDVELRCDPISGHTALYWYRQSLGQGLEFLIYFQGNSAPDKSGLPSDRFSAERTGGSVSTLTIQRTQQEDSAVYLCASSFGPPIYEQYFGPGTRLTVT.

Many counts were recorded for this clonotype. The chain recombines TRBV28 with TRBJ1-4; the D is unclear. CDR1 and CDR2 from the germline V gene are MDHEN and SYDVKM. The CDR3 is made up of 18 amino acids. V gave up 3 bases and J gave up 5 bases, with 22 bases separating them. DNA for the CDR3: TGTGCCAGCAGTTTGGCAGGATCCACCTACTGGCAGAATGAAAAACTGTTTTTT. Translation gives CASSLAGSTYWQNEKLFF.

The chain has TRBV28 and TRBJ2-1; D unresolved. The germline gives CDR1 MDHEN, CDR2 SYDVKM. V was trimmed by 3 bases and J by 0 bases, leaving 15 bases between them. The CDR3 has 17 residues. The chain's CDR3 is CASSFNPGRSSYNEQFF. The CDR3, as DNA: TGTGCCAGCAGTTTCAACCCGGGCCGGAGCTCCTACAATGAGCAGTTCTTC.

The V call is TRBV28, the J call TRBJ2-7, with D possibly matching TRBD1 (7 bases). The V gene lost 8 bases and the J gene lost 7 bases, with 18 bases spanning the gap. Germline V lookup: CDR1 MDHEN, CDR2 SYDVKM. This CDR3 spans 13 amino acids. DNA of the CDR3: TGTGCCAGCGTTAAGCCTCCAGGGGGGGAGCAGTACTTC. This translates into CASVKPPGGEQYF.

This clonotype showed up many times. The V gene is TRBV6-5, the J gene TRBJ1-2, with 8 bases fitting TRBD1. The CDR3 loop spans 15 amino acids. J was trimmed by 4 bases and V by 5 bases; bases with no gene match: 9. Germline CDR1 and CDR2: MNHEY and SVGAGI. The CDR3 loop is CASSHRTGTTYGYTF. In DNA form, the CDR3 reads TGTGCCAGCAGTCACCGGACAGGGACCACCTATGGCTACACCTTC.

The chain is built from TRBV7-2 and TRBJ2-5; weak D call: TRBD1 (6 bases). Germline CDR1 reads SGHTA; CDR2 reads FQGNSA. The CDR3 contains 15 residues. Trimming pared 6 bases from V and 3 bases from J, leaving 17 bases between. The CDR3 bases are TGTGCCAGCAGACCTCCCGGGACATTAAAAGAGACCCAGTACTTC. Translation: CASRPPGTLKETQYF.

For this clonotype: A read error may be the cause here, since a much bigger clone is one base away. The CDR3 bases are TGTGCCAGCAGACCGACAGGCGCCTACGGGCAGTACTTC. The encoded protein is CASRPTGAYGQYF. The genes are TRBV7-9 and TRBJ2-7; perhaps TRBD1 as D (6 bases). CDR1 and CDR2 (germline): SEHNR, FQNEAQ (reference sequence). The CDR3 spans 13 residues.

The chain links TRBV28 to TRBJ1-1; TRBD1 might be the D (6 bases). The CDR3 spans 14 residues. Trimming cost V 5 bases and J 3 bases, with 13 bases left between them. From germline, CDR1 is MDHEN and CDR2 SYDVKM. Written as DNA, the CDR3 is TGTGCCAGCAGTCCGTACAGGGATTACACTGAAGCTTTCTTT. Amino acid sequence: CASSPYRDYTEAFF. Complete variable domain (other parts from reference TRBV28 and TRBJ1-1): DVKVTQSSRYLVKRTGEKVFLECVQDMDHENMFWYRQDPGLGLRLIYFSYDVKMKEKGDIPEGYSVSREKKERFSLILESASTNQTSMYLCASSPYRDYTEAFFGQGTRLTVV.

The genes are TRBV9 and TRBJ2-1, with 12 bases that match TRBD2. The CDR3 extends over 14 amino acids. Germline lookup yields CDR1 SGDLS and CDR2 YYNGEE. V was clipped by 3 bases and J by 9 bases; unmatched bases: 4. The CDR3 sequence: CASSAGLAGGEQFF. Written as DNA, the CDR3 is TGTGCCAGCAGCGCGGGACTAGCGGGTGGTGAGCAGTTCTTC.

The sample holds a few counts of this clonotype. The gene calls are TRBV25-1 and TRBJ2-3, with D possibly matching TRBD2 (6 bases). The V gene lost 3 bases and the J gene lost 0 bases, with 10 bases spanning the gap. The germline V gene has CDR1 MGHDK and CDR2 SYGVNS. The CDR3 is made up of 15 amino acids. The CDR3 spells CASSDISGSTDTQYF. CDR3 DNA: TGTGCCAGCAGTGATATTAGCGGAAGCACAGATACGCAGTATTTT.

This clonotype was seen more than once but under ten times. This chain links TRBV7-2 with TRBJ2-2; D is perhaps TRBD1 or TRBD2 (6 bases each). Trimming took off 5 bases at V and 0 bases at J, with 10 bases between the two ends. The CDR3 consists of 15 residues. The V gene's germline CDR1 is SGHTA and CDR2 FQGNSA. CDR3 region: CASSAGHANTGELFF. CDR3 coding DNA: TGTGCCAGCAGCGCGGGACACGCGAACACCGGGGAGCTGTTTTTT.

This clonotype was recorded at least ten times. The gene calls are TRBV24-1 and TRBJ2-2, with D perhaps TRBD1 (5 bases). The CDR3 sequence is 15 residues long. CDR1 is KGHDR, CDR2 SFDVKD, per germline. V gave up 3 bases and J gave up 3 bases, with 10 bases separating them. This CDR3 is CATSDRARDTGELFF. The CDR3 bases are TGTGCCACCAGTGATCGTGCCAGGGACACCGGGGAGCTGTTTTTT.

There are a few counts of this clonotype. This CDR3 reads CASSLTGTSSYEQYF. CDR3 DNA: TGTGCCAGCAGCCTAACCGGGACTAGCTCCTACGAGCAGTACTTC. This chain joins TRBV28 and TRBJ2-7, with TRBD2 matching over 8 bases. After removal of 6 bases from V and 0 bases from J, the junction contained 7 bases not matched to a gene. Germline V CDR1 and CDR2: MDHEN, SYDVKM. The CDR3 length is 15 residues. The whole variable domain, filled in from reference TRBV28 and TRBJ2-7, reads DVKVTQSSRYLVKRTGEKVFLECVQDMDHENMFWYRQDPGLGLRLIYFSYDVKMKEKGDIPEGYSVSREKKERFSLILESASTNQTSMYLCASSLTGTSSYEQYFGPGTRLTVT.

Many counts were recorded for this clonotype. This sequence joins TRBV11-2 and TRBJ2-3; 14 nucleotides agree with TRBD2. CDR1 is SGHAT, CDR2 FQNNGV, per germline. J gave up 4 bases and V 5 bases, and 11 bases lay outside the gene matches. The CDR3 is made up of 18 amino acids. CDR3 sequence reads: CASSEGLAGVLLADTQYF. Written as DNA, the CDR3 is TGTGCCAGCAGCGAGGGACTAGCGGGAGTCCTCCTCGCAGATACGCAGTATTTT.

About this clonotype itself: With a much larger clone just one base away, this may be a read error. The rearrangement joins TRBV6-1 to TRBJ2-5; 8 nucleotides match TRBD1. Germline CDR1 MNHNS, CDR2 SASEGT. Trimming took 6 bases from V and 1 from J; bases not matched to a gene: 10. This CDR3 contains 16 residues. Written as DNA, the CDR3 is TGTGCCAGCAGAGGGTTGACAGGGGTCATCCAAGAGACCCAGTACTTC. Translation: CASRGLTGVIQETQYF.

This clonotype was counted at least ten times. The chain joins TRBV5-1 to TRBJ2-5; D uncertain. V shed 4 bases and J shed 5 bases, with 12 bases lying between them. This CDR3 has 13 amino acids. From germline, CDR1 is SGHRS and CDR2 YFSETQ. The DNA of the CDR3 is TGCGCCAGCAGCGTGACTGTGGGGGAGACCCAGTACTTC. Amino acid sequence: CASSVTVGETQYF.

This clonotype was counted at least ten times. CDR3 loop: CASSFDRGPYEQYF. CDR3 DNA sequence: TGTGCCAGCAGCTTCGACAGGGGCCCCTACGAGCAGTACTTC. The chain couples TRBV7-2 to TRBJ2-7, with 8 bases aligning to TRBD1. Germline CDR1 and CDR2: SGHTA and FQGNSA. CDR3 length: 14 amino acids. Trimming at V came to 3 bases and at J to 2 bases, leaving 3 bases not matched to a gene.

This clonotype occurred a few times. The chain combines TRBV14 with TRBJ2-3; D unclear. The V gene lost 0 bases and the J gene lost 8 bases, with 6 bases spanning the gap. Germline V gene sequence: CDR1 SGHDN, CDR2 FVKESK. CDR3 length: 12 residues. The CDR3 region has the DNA TGTGCCAGCAGCCAAGATGGGATTACGCAGTATTTT. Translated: CASSQDGITQYF.

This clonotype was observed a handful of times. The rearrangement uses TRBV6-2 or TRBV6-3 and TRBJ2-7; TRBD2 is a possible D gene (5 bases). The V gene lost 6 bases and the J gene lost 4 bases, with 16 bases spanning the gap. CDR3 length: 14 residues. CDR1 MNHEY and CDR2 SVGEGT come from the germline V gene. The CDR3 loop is CASRHRGWGYEQYV. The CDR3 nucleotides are TGTGCCAGCAGGCATCGGGGTTGGGGTTACGAGCAGTACGTC.

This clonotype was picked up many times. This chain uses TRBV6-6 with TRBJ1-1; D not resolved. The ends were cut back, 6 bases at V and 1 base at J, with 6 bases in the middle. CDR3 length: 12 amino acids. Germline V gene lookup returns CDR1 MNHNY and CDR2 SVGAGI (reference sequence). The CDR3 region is CASSRKNTEAFF. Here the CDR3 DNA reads TGTGCCAGCAGCCGAAAGAACACTGAAGCTTTCTTT.